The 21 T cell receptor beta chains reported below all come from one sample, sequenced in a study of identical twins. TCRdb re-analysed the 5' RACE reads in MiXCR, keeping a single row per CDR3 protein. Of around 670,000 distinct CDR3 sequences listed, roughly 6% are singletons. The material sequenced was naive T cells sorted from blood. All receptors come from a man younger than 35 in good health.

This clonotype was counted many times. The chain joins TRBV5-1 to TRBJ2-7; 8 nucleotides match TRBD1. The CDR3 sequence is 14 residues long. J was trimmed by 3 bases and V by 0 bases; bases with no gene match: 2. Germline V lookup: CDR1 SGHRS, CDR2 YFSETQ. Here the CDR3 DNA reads TGCGCCAGCAGCTTGGGACAGGGGATCTACGAGCAGTACTTC. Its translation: CASSLGQGIYEQYF.

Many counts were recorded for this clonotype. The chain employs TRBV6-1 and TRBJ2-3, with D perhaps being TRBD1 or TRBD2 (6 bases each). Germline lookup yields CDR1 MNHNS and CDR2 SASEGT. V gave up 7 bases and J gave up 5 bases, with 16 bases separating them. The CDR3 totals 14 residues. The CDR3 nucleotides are TGTGCCAGCACCTTACGGGGGCCCCAAGATACGCAGTATTTT. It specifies CASTLRGPQDTQYF.

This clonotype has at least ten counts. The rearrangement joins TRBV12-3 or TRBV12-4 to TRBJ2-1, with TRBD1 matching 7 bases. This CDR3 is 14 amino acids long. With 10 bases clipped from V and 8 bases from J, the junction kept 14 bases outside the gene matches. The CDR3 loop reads CATKLQRQGHEQFF. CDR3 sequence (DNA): TGTGCCACCAAGCTACAAAGACAGGGTCATGAGCAGTTCTTC.

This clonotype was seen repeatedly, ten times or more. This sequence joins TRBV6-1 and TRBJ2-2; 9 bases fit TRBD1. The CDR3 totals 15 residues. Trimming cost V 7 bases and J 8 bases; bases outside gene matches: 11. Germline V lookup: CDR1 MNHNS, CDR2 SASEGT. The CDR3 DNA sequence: TGTGCCAGCACCGAAGTACAGGGGGCGGAAGGGGAGCTGTTTTTT. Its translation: CASTEVQGAEGELFF.

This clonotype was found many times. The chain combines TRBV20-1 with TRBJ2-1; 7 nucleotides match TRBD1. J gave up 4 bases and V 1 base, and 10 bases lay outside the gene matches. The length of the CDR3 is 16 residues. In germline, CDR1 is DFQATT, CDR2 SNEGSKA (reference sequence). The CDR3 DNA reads TGCAGTGCTAGAGCCGAGGGACAGAATATTTACAATGAGCAGTTCTTC. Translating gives CSARAEGQNIYNEQFF.

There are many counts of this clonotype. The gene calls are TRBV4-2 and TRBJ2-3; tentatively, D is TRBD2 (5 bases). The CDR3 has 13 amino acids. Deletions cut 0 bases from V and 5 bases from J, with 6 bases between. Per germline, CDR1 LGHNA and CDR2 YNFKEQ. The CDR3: CASSQEAGDTQYF. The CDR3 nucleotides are TGTGCCAGCAGCCAAGAGGCGGGAGATACGCAGTATTTT.

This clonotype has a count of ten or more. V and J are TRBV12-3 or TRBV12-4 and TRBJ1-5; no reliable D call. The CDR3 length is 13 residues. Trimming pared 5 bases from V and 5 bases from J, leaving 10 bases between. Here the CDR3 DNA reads TGTGCCAGCAGTCCTGTCCCTTATCAGCCCCAGCATTTT. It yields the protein CASSPVPYQPQHF.

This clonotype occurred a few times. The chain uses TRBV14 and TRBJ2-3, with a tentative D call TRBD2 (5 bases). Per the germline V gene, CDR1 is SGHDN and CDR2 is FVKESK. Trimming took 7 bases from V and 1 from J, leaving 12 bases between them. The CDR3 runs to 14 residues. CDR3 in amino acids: CASKSQEGTDTQYF. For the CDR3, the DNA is TGTGCCAGCAAGAGCCAGGAGGGCACAGATACGCAGTATTTT.

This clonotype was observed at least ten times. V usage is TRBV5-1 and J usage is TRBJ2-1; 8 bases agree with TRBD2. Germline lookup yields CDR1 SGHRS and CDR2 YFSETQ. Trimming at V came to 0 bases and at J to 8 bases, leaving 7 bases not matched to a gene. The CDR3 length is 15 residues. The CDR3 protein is CASSLESGRWDEQFF. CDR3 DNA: TGCGCCAGCAGCTTGGAGAGCGGGAGATGGGATGAGCAGTTCTTC.

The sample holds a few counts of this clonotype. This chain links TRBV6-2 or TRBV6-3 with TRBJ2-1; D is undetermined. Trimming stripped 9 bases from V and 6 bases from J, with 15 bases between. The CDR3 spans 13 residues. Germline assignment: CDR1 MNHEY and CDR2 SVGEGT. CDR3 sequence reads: CASLGSVFNEQFF. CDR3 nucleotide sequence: TGTGCCAGTCTCGGCTCCGTCTTCAATGAGCAGTTCTTC.

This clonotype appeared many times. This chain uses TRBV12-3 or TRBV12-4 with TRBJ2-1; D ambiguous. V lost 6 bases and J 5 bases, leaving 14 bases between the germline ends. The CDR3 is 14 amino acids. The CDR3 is CASSPAGGDNEQFF. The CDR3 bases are TGTGCCAGCAGCCCGGCCGGTGGGGACAATGAGCAGTTCTTC.

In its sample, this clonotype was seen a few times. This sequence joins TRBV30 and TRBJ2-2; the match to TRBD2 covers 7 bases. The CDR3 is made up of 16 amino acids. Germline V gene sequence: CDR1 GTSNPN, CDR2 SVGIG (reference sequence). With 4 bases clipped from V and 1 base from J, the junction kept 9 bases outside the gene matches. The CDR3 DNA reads TGTGCCTGGACTACCATACCGGGAGGGAACACCGGGGAGCTGTTTTTT. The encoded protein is CAWTTIPGGNTGELFF.

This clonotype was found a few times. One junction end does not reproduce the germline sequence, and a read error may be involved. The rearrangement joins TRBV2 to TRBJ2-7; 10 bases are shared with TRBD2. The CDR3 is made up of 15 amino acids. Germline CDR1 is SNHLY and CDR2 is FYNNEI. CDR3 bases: TGTGCCAGCAGGGAAGGACTAGCGGATACCTACGAGCAGTACTTC. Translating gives CASREGLADTYEQYF. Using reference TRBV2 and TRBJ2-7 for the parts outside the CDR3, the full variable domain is EPEVTQTPSHQVTQMGQEVILRCVPISNHLYFYWYRQILGQKVEFLVSFYNNEISEKSEIFDDQFSVERPDGSNFTLKIRSTKLEDSAMYFCASREGLADTYEQYFGPGTRLTVT.

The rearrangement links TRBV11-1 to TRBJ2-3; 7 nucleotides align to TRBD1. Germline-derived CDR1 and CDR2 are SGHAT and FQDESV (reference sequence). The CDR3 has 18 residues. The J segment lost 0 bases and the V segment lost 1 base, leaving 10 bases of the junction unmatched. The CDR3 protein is CASSLGKDRDGSTDTQYF. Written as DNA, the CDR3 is TGTGCCAGCAGCTTAGGAAAAGACAGGGACGGGAGCACAGATACGCAGTATTTT.

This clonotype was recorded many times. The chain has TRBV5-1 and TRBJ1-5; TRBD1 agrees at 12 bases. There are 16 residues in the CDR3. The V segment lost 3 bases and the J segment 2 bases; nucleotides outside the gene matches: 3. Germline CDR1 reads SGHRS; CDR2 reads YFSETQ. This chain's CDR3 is CASSSGQGAGNQPQHF. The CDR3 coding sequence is TGCGCCAGCAGCTCGGGACAGGGGGCCGGCAATCAGCCCCAGCATTTT.

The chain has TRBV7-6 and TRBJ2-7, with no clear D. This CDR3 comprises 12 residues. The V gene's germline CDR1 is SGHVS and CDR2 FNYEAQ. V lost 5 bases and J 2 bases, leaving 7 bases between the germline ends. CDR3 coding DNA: TGTGCCAGCAGCAAAGAGGCCTACGAGCAGTACTTC. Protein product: CASSKEAYEQYF.

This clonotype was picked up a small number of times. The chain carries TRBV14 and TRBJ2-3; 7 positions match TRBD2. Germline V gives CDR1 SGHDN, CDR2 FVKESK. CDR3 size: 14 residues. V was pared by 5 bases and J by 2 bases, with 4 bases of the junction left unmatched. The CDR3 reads CASSEAGFTDTQYF. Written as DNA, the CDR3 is TGTGCCAGCAGCGAAGCGGGATTCACAGATACGCAGTATTTT.

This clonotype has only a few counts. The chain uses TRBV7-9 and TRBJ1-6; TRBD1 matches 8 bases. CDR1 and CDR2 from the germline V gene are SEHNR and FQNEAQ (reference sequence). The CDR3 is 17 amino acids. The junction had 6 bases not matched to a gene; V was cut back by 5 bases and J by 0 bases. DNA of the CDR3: TGTGCCAGCAGCCAAGGGACAGGAGGCTCCTATAATTCACCCCTCCACTTT. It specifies CASSQGTGGSYNSPLHF. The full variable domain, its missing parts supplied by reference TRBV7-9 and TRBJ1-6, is DTGVSQNPRHKITKRGQNVTFRCDPISEHNRLYWYRQTLGQGPEFLTYFQNEAQLEKSRLLSDRFSAERPKGSFSTLEIQRTEQGDSAMYLCASSQGTGGSYNSPLHFGNGTRLTVT.

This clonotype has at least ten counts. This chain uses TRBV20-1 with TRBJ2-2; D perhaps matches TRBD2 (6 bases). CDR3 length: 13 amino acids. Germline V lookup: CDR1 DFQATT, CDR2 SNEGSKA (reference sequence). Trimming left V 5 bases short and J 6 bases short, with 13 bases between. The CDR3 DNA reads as TGCAGTGCTTTTCGGAGGGCCGCCGGGGAGCTGTTTTTT. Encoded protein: CSAFRRAAGELFF.

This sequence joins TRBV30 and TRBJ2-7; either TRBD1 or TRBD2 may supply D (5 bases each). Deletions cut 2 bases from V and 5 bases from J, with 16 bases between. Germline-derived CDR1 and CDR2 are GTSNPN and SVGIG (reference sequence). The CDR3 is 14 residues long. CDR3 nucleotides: TGTGCCTGGAGTTTGACCGGGACCGCGGACGAGCAGTACTTC. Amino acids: CAWSLTGTADEQYF.

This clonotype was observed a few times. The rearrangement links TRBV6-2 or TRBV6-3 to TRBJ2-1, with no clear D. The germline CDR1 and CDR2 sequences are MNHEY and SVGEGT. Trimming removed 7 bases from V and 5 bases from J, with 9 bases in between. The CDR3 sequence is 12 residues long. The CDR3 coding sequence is TGTGCCAGCAACGGACCCAACAATGAGCAGTTCTTC. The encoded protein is CASNGPNNEQFF.